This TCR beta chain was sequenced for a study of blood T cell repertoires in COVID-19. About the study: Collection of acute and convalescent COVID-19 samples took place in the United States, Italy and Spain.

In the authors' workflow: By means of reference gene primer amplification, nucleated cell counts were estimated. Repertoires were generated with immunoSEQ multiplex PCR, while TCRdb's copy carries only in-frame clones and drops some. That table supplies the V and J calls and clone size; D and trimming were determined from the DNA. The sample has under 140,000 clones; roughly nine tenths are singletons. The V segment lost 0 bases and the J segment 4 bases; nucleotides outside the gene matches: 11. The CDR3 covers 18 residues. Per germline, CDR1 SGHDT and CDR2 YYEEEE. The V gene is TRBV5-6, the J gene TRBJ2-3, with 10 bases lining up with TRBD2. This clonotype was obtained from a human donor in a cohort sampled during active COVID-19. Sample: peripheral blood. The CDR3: CASSLGGFSGRAPDTQYF. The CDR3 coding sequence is TGTGCCAGCAGCTTGGGAGGATTCAGCGGGAGGGCCCCAGATACGCAGTATTTT.